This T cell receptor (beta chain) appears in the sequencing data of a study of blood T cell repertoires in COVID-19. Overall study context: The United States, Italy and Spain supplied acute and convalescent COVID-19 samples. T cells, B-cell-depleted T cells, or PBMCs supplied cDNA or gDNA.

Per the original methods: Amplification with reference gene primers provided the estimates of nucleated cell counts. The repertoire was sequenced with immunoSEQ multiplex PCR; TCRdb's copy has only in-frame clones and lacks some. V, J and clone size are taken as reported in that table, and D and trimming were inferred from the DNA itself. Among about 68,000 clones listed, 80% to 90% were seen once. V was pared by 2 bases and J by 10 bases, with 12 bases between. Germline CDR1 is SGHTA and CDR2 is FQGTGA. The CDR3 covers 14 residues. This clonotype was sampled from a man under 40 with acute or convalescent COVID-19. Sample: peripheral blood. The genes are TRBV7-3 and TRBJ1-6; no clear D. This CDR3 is CASSLGGVRSPLHF. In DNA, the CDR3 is TGTGCCAGCAGCTTAGGCGGGGTTAGATCACCCCTCCACTTT.